This T cell receptor beta chain is drawn from a study of blood T cell repertoires in COVID-19 (dated by TCRdb to the early 2020s). About the study as a whole: Samples from collaborators originated in the United States, Italy and Spain and spanned both the acute and convalescent phases of COVID-19. Subjects who had been exposed to COVID-19, were actively infected with it, or had recovered from it provided the deeply sampled blood TCRbeta repertoires that made up the dataset. The repertoires were made available in a free public database intended to serve as a resource for research on the immune response to SARS-CoV-2. The material from the prospective study consisted of cDNA or gDNA derived from T cells, B-cell-depleted T cells, or PBMCs. The sample metadata nearly always contained a de-identified subject ID, COVID-19 status, age in years and sex. Where available, HLA class I and class II types were taken from metadata supplied by the sample provider and were not determined by assay-based typing. The samples were drawn from two sources: the first 160 participants of the ongoing ImmuneRACE study, and over 1,000 subjects contributed by 6 global collaborators. Overall study results and their limits: Clinical and demographic metadata were provided uncurated, with the amount varying by source and participant.

In the case of this clone: Its antigen is unknown. No per-base quality is available; no much larger clone lies one base away.

From the germline V gene, CDR1 is MDHEN and CDR2 is SYDVKM. V and J lose 4 bases and 0 bases, and a span of 14 bases separates them. The CDR3, from cysteine to phenylalanine, totals 16 residues. Kept here is only the CDR3 DNA, which spans 48 bases and is read in frame from base 1. TCRbeta CDR3 regions were amplified from genomic DNA by means of the immunoSEQ Assay, a bias-controlled multiplex PCR. In the authors' own workflow: Within the assay, amplification of reference gene primers was used to estimate how many nucleated cells each sample contained. To quantify the absolute abundance of each unique TCRbeta CDR3 rearrangement, sequence reads were collapsed and filtered. For each sample, productive Simpson clonality was calculated as the square root of Simpson's diversity index over productive rearrangements. TCRdb obtained this table from immuneACCESS and retained in-frame rearrangements with V and J assigned. These tables miss some clones; where compared with another copy, unresolved V genes account for less than half of the shortfall, and the remainder is unexplained. That table gives V, J and clone size, and the DNA gave D and trimming. The sample table lists roughly 200,000 clones, more than 80% of them with a count of one. The ten largest clones represent more than 5.5% of the sample.

Participants in the prospective study were enrolled through a virtual design, were aged roughly 18 to 100 years, and lived in roughly 26 United States geographic areas. Cohort assignment in the prospective study relied on participant-reported clinical history from a screening survey and a study questionnaire. Recovered participants in ImmuneRACE Cohort 3 were defined as having two consecutive negative NP/OP PCR tests, clearance from a healthcare professional, or resolution of symptoms. In the prospective study, whole blood, serum and a nasopharyngeal or oropharyngeal swab were collected from each participant by mobile phlebotomists. Over an approximately 2-month period, participants in the prospective study had the option of providing additional blood draws and questionnaires. Before DNA extraction, blood samples from the prospective study were shipped at room temperature or frozen.

The sequenced sample was PBMCs or T cells enriched from blood (not recorded which). The TCR was taken from a man between 40 and 49 years old who had recovered from COVID-19. The chain is made from TRBV28 and TRBJ2-3; the D gene is perhaps TRBD1, on 5 matching bases. The CDR3 protein sequence reads: CASSSPRAPSTDTQYF. The bases read TGTGCCAGCAGTTCCCCCAGGGCGCCTAGCACAGATACGCAGTATTTT.